The 27 T cell receptor beta chains below come from one sample, sequenced in a study of CD8+ T cells in alopecia areata. Extraction of RNA preceded its reverse transcription into cDNA, which served as the sequencing template. Produced via immunoSEQ multiplex PCR; TCRdb's table is partial and in-frame only. Counted here are about 120,000 clones, roughly 50% occurring once; the ten biggest clones make up about 10%. Material for sequencing was NKG2D-low CD8+ T cells sorted from blood. The receptors here all came from a human donor with alopecia areata.

This clone occurred a few times. This chain uses TRBV4-3 with TRBJ2-5, with a weak D call TRBD1 (6 bases). The CDR3 extends over 14 amino acids. The germline gives CDR1 LGHNA, CDR2 YSLEER. V was pared by 3 bases and J by 4 bases, with 12 bases between. The CDR3 reads CASSQRGQIETQYF. CDR3 nucleotides: TGCGCCAGCAGCCAGCGAGGACAGATAGAGACCCAGTACTTC.

For this clone: An end of the junction does not agree with germline; a read error may underlie this. The gene calls are TRBV29-1 and TRBJ2-7; D perhaps matches TRBD2 (5 bases). Germline CDR1 reads SQVTM; CDR2 reads ANQGSEA. The CDR3 runs to 14 residues. For the CDR3, the DNA is TGCAGCGTAGAAGGGAAGGCGAGTACTAGAGAGCAGTACTTC. This encodes CSVEGKASTREQYF.

The chain links TRBV27 to TRBJ2-5; 7 positions match TRBD2. The CDR3 loop spans 11 amino acids. Per germline, CDR1 MNHEY and CDR2 SMNVEV (reference sequence). With 3 bases clipped from V and 9 bases from J, the junction kept 1 base outside the gene matches. Here the CDR3 DNA reads TGTGCCAGCAGTTTCGGGGGGTCCCAGTACTTC. This gives the protein CASSFGGSQYF.

The gene calls are TRBV27 and TRBJ2-2, with D hard to call. The length of the CDR3 is 14 residues. V was shortened by 6 bases and J by 6 bases, with 14 bases between the two germline ends. Germline loops: CDR1 MNHEY, CDR2 SMNVEV (reference sequence). CDR3 residues: CASSKYELSGELFF. The DNA of the CDR3 is TGTGCCAGCAGCAAATATGAGTTGTCCGGGGAGCTGTTTTTT.

The chain has TRBV29-1 and TRBJ1-2; TRBD1 might be the D (6 bases). Germline lookup yields CDR1 SQVTM and CDR2 ANQGSEA. The CDR3 sequence is 12 residues long. Trimming took off 3 bases at V and 6 bases at J, with 11 bases between the two ends. CDR3 bases: TGCAGCGTTGATGAGGGGGGGCATGGCTACACCTTC. This sequence encodes CSVDEGGHGYTF.

This chain connects TRBV4-1 to TRBJ2-5, with 7 bases identical to TRBD2. The germline V gene has CDR1 MGHRA and CDR2 YSYEKL. The CDR3 runs to 15 residues. The junction had 4 bases not matched to a gene; V was cut back by 2 bases and J by 1 base. In nucleotides, the CDR3 is TGCGCCAGCAGCCAAACAGCTAGCGGCCAAGAGACCCAGTACTTC. It codes for CASSQTASGQETQYF.

This clone has more than one count but fewer than ten. The rearrangement joins TRBV29-1 to TRBJ2-2; D remains ambiguous. V shed 3 bases and J shed 8 bases, with 7 bases lying between them. Germline CDR1 reads SQVTM; CDR2 reads ANQGSEA. The CDR3 has 11 amino acids. CDR3 nucleotide sequence: TGCAGCGTTGAGACTTTGGGGGAGCTGTTTTTT. Protein: CSVETLGELFF.

The V call is TRBV28, the J call TRBJ1-6; TRBD1 matches at 8 bases. Germline V gives CDR1 MDHEN, CDR2 SYDVKM. This CDR3 has 13 residues. With 8 bases clipped from V and 9 bases from J, the junction kept 6 bases outside the gene matches. In DNA, the CDR3 is TGTGCCAGCGGGACAGGTCTGGGTTCACCCCTCCACTTT. Amino acids: CASGTGLGSPLHF.

J is TRBJ2-7 and V is TRBV2; D is possibly TRBD1 (6 bases). There are 12 residues in the CDR3. CDR1 is SNHLY, CDR2 FYNNEI, per germline. V lost 8 bases and J 6 bases, leaving 14 bases between the germline ends. CDR3 amino acids: CASRGGALEQYF. CDR3 coding DNA: TGTGCCAGCCGAGGGGGTGCTCTCGAGCAGTACTTC.

As to this clone: The conserved phenylalanine or tryptophan normally closing the CDR3 is absent here, so this likely arose from a read error. The DNA is left out, because the CDR3 cannot be placed on it with certainty; the CDR3 is given as TCRdb lists it. The V and J genes are TRBV6-5 and TRBJ1-2. Ends included, the CDR3 has 8 residues. Per germline, CDR1 MNHEY and CDR2 SVGAGI. CDR3 in amino acids: CASSCRRI.

The rearrangement uses TRBV29-1 and TRBJ2-7, with D unresolved. Deletions cut 2 bases from V and 0 bases from J, with 5 bases between. The CDR3 contains 12 residues. Germline V gives CDR1 SQVTM, CDR2 ANQGSEA. The CDR3 here is CSVERASYEQYF. The DNA for the CDR3 is TGCAGCGTTGAAAGGGCCTCCTACGAGCAGTACTTC.

This clone occurred a few times. The chain links TRBV29-1 to TRBJ2-5; D is uncertain. The CDR3 is made up of 12 amino acids. Germline values: CDR1 SQVTM, CDR2 ANQGSEA. Trimming took off 4 bases at V and 4 bases at J, with 10 bases between the two ends. CDR3 in DNA: TGCAGCGTTGTCGCTGATCGAGAGACCCAGTACTTC. Translation gives CSVVADRETQYF.

This clone was seen more than once but under ten times. The gene calls are TRBV29-1 and TRBJ1-2, with D hard to call. The ends were cut back, 4 bases at V and 4 bases at J, with 10 bases in the middle. The CDR3 length is 12 residues. CDR1 is SQVTM, CDR2 ANQGSEA, per germline. The DNA for the CDR3 is TGCAGCGTTGTAGGAGGCATCTATGGCTACACCTTC. Its protein is CSVVGGIYGYTF.

The V gene is TRBV5-4, the J gene TRBJ2-6; maybe TRBD2 (6 bases). Germline assignment: CDR1 SGHNT and CDR2 YYREEE (reference sequence). V was clipped by 4 bases and J by 0 bases, with 17 bases between them. CDR3 length: 18 amino acids. The CDR3 here is CASSPWDSSYSGANVLTF. DNA of the CDR3: TGTGCCAGCAGCCCCTGGGACTCAAGCTACTCTGGGGCCAACGTCCTGACTTTC.

This clone was counted only a few times. The chain has TRBV29-1 and TRBJ1-1; D unresolved. The CDR3 runs to 12 residues. Germline V gives CDR1 SQVTM, CDR2 ANQGSEA. Trimming took off 5 bases at V and 0 bases at J, with 7 bases between the two ends. The chain's CDR3 is CSVQTMNTEAFF. For the CDR3, the DNA is TGCAGCGTTCAGACTATGAACACTGAAGCTTTCTTT.

J is TRBJ2-2 and V is TRBV6-5; D unclear. V lost 0 bases to trimming and J lost 5 bases, with 1 base between them. Germline values: CDR1 MNHEY, CDR2 SVGAGI. The CDR3 covers 12 residues. The DNA of the CDR3 is TGTGCCAGCAGTTACTCGACCGGGGAGCTGTTTTTT. Translating it yields CASSYSTGELFF.

This clone was picked up one time. The genes are TRBV9 and TRBJ2-7; either TRBD1 or TRBD2 may supply D (5 bases each). The ends were cut back, 3 bases at V and 2 bases at J, with 12 bases in the middle. CDR3 length: 14 amino acids. CDR1 and CDR2 (germline): SGDLS, YYNGEE. This chain's CDR3 is CASSADGTAYEQYF. For the CDR3, the DNA is TGTGCCAGCAGCGCTGACGGGACGGCCTACGAGCAGTACTTC.

The sample holds a few counts of this clone. This chain links TRBV29-1 with TRBJ1-2; D gene unclear. Trimming cost V 5 bases and J 6 bases, with 10 bases left between them. Germline CDR1 reads SQVTM; CDR2 reads ANQGSEA. The CDR3 totals 11 residues. DNA for the CDR3: TGCAGCGTTTATGAGAAAGATGGCTACACCTTC. Protein product: CSVYEKDGYTF.

This chain's CDR3 is CSALEAYEQYF. The CDR3 nucleotides read TGCAGTGCCCTCGAGGCCTACGAGCAGTACTTC. The chain is built from TRBV20-1 and TRBJ2-7; D unclear. Germline V gene sequence: CDR1 DFQATT, CDR2 SNEGSKA (reference sequence). CDR3 length equals 11 residues. V lost 6 bases to trimming and J lost 2 bases, with 8 bases between them.

For the CDR3, the DNA is TGTGCCACCGCAGAGGGGAGCTCCTACGAGCAGTACTTC. It specifies CATAEGSSYEQYF. The chain recombines TRBV5-6 with TRBJ2-7; D may match TRBD1 or TRBD2 (5 bases each). The CDR3 runs 13 residues. CDR1 is SGHDT and CDR2 is YYEEEE in the germline V gene. Trimming cost V 9 bases and J 0 bases, with 13 bases left between them.

This rearrangement joins TRBV29-1 to TRBJ2-7; 8 bases align to TRBD1. Germline lookup yields CDR1 SQVTM and CDR2 ANQGSEA. The J segment lost 2 bases and the V segment lost 4 bases, leaving 10 bases of the junction unmatched. The CDR3 sequence is 15 residues long. This CDR3 is CSVGGPVDRAYEQYF. CDR3 sequence (DNA): TGCAGCGTTGGGGGGCCTGTGGACAGGGCCTACGAGCAGTACTTC.

The rearrangement uses TRBV11-2 and TRBJ1-1; unclear D gene. CDR3 length: 12 residues. The germline gives CDR1 SGHAT, CDR2 FQNNGV. V shed 1 base and J shed 7 bases, with 7 bases lying between them. The CDR3 spells CASSLVGNEAFF. In DNA form, the CDR3 reads TGTGCCAGCAGCTTAGTGGGGAATGAAGCTTTCTTT.

This clone was counted only a few times. The V gene is TRBV2, the J gene TRBJ2-4; D gene ambiguous. V was shortened by 6 bases and J by 0 bases, with 15 bases between the two germline ends. Looked up from germline, CDR1 is SNHLY and CDR2 is FYNNEI. CDR3 length: 16 amino acids. The CDR3 protein is CASRLLSMLAKNIQYF. In nucleotides, the CDR3 is TGTGCCAGCAGGCTCCTCTCGATGCTAGCCAAAAACATTCAGTACTTC. The complete variable domain, with remaining parts taken from reference TRBV2 and TRBJ2-4, reads EPEVTQTPSHQVTQMGQEVILRCVPISNHLYFYWYRQILGQKVEFLVSFYNNEISEKSEIFDDQFSVERPDGSNFTLKIRSTKLEDSAMYFCASRLLSMLAKNIQYFGAGTRLSVL.

This clone has only a few counts. The sample contains more than one DNA sequence encoding this CDR3. The J gene is TRBJ2-7, the V gene TRBV29-1; a possible D gene is TRBD1 (6 bases). The germline V gene has CDR1 SQVTM and CDR2 ANQGSEA. The V end was cut by 6 bases, the J end by 1 base, with 10 bases between. There are 12 residues in the CDR3. The CDR3, as DNA: TGCAGCGTAGCTGGACAGTCCTACGAGCAGTACTTC. Translation gives CSVAGQSYEQYF.

This chain joins TRBV30 and TRBJ1-1, with D possibly TRBD1 on 5 matching bases. The V end lost 0 bases, the J end lost 6 bases, and 17 bases lay between the germline ends. This CDR3 comprises 15 residues. Germline-derived CDR1 and CDR2 are GTSNPN and SVGIG (reference sequence). This chain's CDR3 is CAWSVGAGMRAEAFF. The CDR3 nucleotides are TGTGCCTGGAGTGTAGGGGCAGGCATGAGAGCTGAAGCTTTCTTT.

The chain is built from TRBV7-9 and TRBJ2-7; no definite D call. This CDR3 comprises 14 residues. Trimming stripped 4 bases from V and 3 bases from J, with 13 bases between. Germline V gene lookup returns CDR1 SEHNR and CDR2 FQNEAQ (reference sequence). The CDR3 region is CASSSKTTGYEQYF. CDR3 nucleotide sequence: TGTGCCAGCAGCTCCAAAACCACCGGCTACGAGCAGTACTTC.

Ten or more counts support this clone. The V and J genes are TRBV29-1 and TRBJ2-3; 15 bases agree with TRBD2. CDR3 size: 16 residues. Germline V CDR1 and CDR2: SQVTM, ANQGSEA. Trimming cost V 7 bases and J 5 bases; bases outside gene matches: 10. The CDR3 region has the DNA TGCAGCGCCAAGACCGGGACTAGCGGGGGGCTAGATACGCAGTATTTT. Its protein product is CSAKTGTSGGLDTQYF.